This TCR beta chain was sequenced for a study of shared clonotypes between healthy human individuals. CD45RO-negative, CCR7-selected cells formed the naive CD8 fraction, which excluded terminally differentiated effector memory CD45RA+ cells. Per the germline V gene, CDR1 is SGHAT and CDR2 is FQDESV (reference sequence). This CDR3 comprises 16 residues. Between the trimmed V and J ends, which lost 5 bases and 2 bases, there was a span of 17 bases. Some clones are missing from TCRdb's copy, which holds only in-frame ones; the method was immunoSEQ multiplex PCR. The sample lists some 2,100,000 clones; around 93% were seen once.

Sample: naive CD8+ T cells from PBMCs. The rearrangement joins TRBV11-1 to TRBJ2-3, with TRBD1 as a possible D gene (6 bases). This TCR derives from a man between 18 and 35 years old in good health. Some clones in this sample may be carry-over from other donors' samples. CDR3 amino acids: CASSVEDRKYTDTQYF. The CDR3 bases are TGTGCCAGCAGCGTAGAGGACAGAAAGTACACAGATACGCAGTATTTT. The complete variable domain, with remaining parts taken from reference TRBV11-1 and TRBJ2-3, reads EAEVAQSPRYKITEKSQAVAFWCDPISGHATLYWYRQILGQGPELLVQFQDESVVDDSQLPKDRFSAERLKGVDSTLKIQPAELGDSAMYLCASSVEDRKYTDTQYFGPGTRLTVL.